The 4 T cell receptor beta chains presented below share a single source sample, sequenced in a study of shared clonotypes between healthy human individuals. Positively selected for CCR7, the CD45RO-negative cells used as naive CD8 cells excluded terminally differentiated effector memory CD45RA+ cells. TCRdb's table, derived via immunoSEQ multiplex PCR, lists solely in-frame clones and lacks some. Of about 2 million clones listed, around 96% were seen once; the top ten hold 1.1%. Sequencing used naive CD8+ T cells sorted from blood. Receptor source: a man aged 18 to 30 in good health.

The rearrangement uses TRBV5-6 and TRBJ2-7, with D tentatively TRBD1 or TRBD2 (5 bases each). Germline lookup yields CDR1 SGHDT and CDR2 YYEEEE. This CDR3 region has 13 residues. The V end was cut by 5 bases, the J end by 2 bases, with 11 bases between. CDR3 loop: CASSAGTAYEQYF. The CDR3 nucleotides are TGTGCCAGCAGTGCAGGGACCGCCTACGAGCAGTACTTC. The full variable domain, rest sourced from reference TRBV5-6 and TRBJ2-7, is DAGVTQSPTHLIKTRGQQVTLRCSPKSGHDTVSWYQQALGQGPQFIFQYYEEEERQRGNFPDRFSGHQFPNYSSELNVNALLLGDSALYLCASSAGTAYEQYFGPGTRLTVT.

V and J are TRBV7-2 and TRBJ2-5; D remains unclear. The germline CDR1 and CDR2 sequences are SGHTA and FQGNSA. This CDR3 contains 14 residues. Trimming left V 2 bases short and J 0 bases short, with 7 bases between. CDR3 protein: CASSLLLYQETQYF. The CDR3 nucleotides are TGTGCCAGCAGCTTACTACTTTACCAAGAGACCCAGTACTTC.

The J gene is TRBJ1-2, the V gene TRBV5-6; D is unresolved. The CDR3 length is 15 residues. The V and J ends lost 0 bases and 0 bases respectively, with 9 bases between them. CDR1 is SGHDT, CDR2 YYEEEE, per germline. CDR3 region: CASSLEATPNYGYTF. Written as DNA, the CDR3 is TGTGCCAGCAGCTTGGAGGCTACGCCTAACTATGGCTACACCTTC.

The rearrangement links TRBV28 to TRBJ2-7; tentative D call: TRBD1 (5 bases). This CDR3 is 15 amino acids long. Germline CDR1 MDHEN, CDR2 SYDVKM. V gave up 8 bases and J gave up 0 bases, with 17 bases separating them. CDR3 residues: CASVLAVGHSYEQYF. For the CDR3, the DNA is TGTGCCAGCGTTCTTGCCGTAGGACACTCCTACGAGCAGTACTTC.